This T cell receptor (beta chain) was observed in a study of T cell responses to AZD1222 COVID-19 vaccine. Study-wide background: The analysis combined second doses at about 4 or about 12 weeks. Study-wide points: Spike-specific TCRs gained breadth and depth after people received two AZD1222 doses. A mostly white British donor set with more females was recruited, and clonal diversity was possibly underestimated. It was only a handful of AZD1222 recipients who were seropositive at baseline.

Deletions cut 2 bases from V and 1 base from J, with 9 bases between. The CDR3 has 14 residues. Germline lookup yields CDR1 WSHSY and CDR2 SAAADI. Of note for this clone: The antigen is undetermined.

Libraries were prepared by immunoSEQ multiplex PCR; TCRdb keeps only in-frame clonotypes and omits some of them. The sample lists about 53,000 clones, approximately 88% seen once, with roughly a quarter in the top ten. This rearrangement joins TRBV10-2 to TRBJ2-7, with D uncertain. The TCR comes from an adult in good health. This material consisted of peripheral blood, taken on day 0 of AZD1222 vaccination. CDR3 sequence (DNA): TGCGCCAGCAGTGAGGTCAGCGAATCCTACGAGCAGTACTTC. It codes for CASSEVSESYEQYF.